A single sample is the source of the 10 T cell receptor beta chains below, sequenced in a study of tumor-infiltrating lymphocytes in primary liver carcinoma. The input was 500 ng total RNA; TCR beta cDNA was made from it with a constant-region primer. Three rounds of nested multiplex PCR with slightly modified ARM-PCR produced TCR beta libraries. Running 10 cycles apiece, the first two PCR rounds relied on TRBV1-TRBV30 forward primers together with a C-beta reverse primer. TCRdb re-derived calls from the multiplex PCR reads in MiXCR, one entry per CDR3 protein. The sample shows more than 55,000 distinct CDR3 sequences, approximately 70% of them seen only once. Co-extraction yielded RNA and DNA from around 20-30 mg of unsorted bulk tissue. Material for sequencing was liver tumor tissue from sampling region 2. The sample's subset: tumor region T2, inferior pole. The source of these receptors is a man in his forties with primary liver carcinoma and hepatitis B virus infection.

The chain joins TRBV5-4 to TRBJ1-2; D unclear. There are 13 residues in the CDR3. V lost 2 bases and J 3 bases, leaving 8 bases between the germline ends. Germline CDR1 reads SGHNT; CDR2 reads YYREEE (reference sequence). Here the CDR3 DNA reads TGTGCCAGCAGCTTCGTGTGGTACTATGGCTACACCTTC. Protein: CASSFVWYYGYTF.

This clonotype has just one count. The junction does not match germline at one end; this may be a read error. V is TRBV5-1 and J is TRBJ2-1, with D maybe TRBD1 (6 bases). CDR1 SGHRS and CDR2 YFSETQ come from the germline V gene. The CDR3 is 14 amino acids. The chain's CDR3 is CASSSFLRDNELFF. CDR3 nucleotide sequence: TGCGCCAGCAGCTCGTTCCTAAGGGACAATGAGCTGTTCTTC.

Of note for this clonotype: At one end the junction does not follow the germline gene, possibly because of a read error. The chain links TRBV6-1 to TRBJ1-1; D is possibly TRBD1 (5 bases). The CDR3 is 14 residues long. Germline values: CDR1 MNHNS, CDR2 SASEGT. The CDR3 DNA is TGTGCCAGCAGTGTAATATGGGGGAACACTGAAACTTTCTTT. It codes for CASSVIWGNTETFF.

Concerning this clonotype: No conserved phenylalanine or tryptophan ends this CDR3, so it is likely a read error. CDR3 loop: CASSLVAAHETQYL. The CDR3 nucleotides are TGTGCCAGCAGCTTAGTGGCAGCCCATGAGACCCAGTACTTA. The V gene is TRBV11-2, the J gene TRBJ2-5; D not resolved. The germline V gene encodes CDR1 SGHAT and CDR2 FQNNGV. This CDR3 region has 14 residues. With 1 base removed from V and 5 bases from J, the gap between germline ends came to 11 bases.

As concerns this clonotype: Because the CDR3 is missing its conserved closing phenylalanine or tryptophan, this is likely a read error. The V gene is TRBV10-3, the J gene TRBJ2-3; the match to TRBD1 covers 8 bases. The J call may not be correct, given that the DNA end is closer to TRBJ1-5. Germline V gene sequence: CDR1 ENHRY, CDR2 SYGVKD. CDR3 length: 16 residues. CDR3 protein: CAISIGTPGGPDTQHV. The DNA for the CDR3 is TGTGCCATCAGTATTGGGACCCCAGGGGGCCCAGATACGCAGCATGTT.

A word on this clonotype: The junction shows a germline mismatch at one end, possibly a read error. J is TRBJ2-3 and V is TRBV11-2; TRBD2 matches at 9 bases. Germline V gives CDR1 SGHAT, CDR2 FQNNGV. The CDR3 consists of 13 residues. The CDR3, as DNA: TGTACCAGCAGCGGGGGGACCACAGATACCCAGTATTTT. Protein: CTSSGGTTDTQYF.

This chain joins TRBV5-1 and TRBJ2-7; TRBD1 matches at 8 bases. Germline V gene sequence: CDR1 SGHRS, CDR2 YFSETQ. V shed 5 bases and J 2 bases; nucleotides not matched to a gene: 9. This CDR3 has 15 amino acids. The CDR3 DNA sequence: TGCGCCAGCAGACGGGGACAGGTTGTTGCCTACGAGCAGTACTTC. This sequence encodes CASRRGQVVAYEQYF.

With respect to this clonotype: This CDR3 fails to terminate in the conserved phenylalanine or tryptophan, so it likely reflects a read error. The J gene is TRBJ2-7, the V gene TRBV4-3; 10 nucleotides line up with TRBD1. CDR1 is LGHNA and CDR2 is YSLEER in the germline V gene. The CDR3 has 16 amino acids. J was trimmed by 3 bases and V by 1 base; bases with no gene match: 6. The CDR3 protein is CASSQGARTGGYEQYL. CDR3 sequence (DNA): TGCGCCAGCAGCCAAGGGGCCAGGACAGGGGGCTACGAGCAGTACTTA.

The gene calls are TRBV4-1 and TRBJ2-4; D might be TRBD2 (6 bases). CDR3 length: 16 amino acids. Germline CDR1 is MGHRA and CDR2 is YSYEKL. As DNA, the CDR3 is TGCGACTGCAGCCACGCGGACGGGGGAGCCAAAAACATTCAGTACTTC. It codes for CDCSHADGGAKNIQYF.

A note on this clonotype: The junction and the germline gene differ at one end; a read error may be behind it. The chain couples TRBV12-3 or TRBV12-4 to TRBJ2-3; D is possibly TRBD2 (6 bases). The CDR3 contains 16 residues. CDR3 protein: CASSLSSAGLTDTQYF. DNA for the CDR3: TGTGCCAGCAGTCTTTCCTCGGCGGGACTCACAGATACGCAGTATTTC.